This T cell receptor (beta chain) appears in the sequencing data of a study of cytomegalovirus exposure and HLA in healthy donors (dated by TCRdb to 2016 to 2017). At the level of the whole study: In an earlier analysis of about 560 of the donors, approximately 260 Gb of sequence data and 120 million or so unique TCR beta sequences from about 190 million T cells were reported. Approximately 330 gigabases of sequencing data and around 88 million unique TCR sequences made up an early release that covered approximately 620 HLA-typed donors. Among the approximately 400 genotyped donors, about 83% belonged to the genetic ancestry cluster associated with self-reported Caucasian donors. The aim of the study was to test whether cataloging public T cell receptors could identify signatures of past pathogen exposure. The T cell repertoires of several hundred subjects were profiled by immunosequencing and related to cytomegalovirus serostatus. In addition to the first cohort of 666 subjects, a separate validation cohort of 130 or so different subjects was used. High-throughput TCR immunosequencing, statistical association of individual TCRs with disease status, and machine learning were combined to predict cytomegalovirus infection status. In a later analysis, previously published TCR beta repertoires from several hundred donors were re-analyzed and high-resolution HLA genotyping was added so that TCR occurrence patterns could be studied. Rather than drawing on any new phenotypic data, the later analysis identified candidate immune exposures from TCR beta sequences and the way those sequences occurred across donors. To decide whether each TCR beta V gene segment behaved as functional or pseudogenic, an earlier analysis of over 500 of the donors relied on high-throughput TCR beta sequencing. Donor age, sex, ethnicity and CMV serostatus were compiled alongside the repertoire data. A later genetic analysis used genome-wide SNP genotypes for about 65% of the 666 donors, treating that subset as a discovery cohort. Every repertoire in the discovery cohort had been generated on one and the same sequencing platform. Both class I and class II loci were covered by HLA typing, at four-digit resolution. Typing coverage differed by locus: A, B, C, DRB1 and DQB1 were typed in about 620-640 donors, DQA1 in approximately 520, DPA1 in 600 to 610, and DPB1 in just under 490. Several DR-DQ haplotypes were handled as single units for association and clustering because linkage in the cohort was strong. Among roughly 400 genotyped donors of the cohort, an average of about 240,000 unique TCR beta nucleotide sequences was sequenced per donor, of which about 19% were non-productive.

From V the trimming removes 0 bases and from J it removes 2 bases, while the gene matches leave 6 bases of the junction unaccounted for. Measured from the cysteine to the phenylalanine, the CDR3 is 16 residues long. Left in the record is the CDR3 DNA by itself, 48 bases read in frame from the first base. The germline V gene yields SGHVS for CDR1 and FQNEAQ for CDR2. Libraries were constructed by the immunoSEQ multiplex PCR assay. For the multiplex PCR, a mixture combining 60 forward primers for TCR Vbeta segments and 13 reverse primers for TCR Jbeta segments was used. The CDR3 region of rearranged TCR beta genes was amplified from genomic DNA by a multiplex PCR assay. The Illumina HiSeq System was used to sequence the amplified TCR beta libraries as 87-base-pair reads. As for the authors' bioinformatics: A later analysis tallied 75 million to 95 million unique TCR beta chains across the 666 repertoires, and some 12 million of those chains were shared by two or more donors. A nearest-neighbor algorithm error-corrected the raw reads and collapsed the reads into unique sequences, merging closely related sequences to remove PCR and sequencing errors. Alignment of CDR3 sequences to IMGT reference sequences was used to assign V, D and J gene segments. For a sequence to be retained, at least a six-nucleotide match to both a V gene segment and a J gene segment was required. A rearrangement was called productive if the CDR3 had no stop codons and remained in frame with V and J, and every other rearrangement was called non-productive. CDR3 was defined by IMGT convention, running from the second conserved V-encoded cysteine to the conserved J-encoded phenylalanine. The earlier analysis of about 560 of the donors excluded any sequence lacking an unambiguous match to a single V gene segment. An earlier analysis of around 600 of the donors classified V segments as functional when productive rearrangements were above 56.7% and as segregating when the standard deviation between donors was above 5%. A statistical classification framework was built for diagnosing cytomegalovirus status from the catalog of TCR beta chain sequences. V and J gene assignment, in a later analysis, came from comparing TCR nucleotide sequences with IMGT/GENE-DB human TR gene sequences. Using the TCRdist pipeline, a later analysis assigned CDR3 sequences along with most-parsimonious VDJ recombination scenarios. In a later analysis, each TCR beta chain was defined by its CDR3 amino acid sequence together with its V-gene family, and reads lacking a unique V-gene family were excluded. In a later analysis, approximately 590 highly shared, low-generation-probability nucleotide sequences were removed to address suspected cross-contamination and a sequencing artifact. In a later analysis, a clonal expansion index was calculated for each public chain from normalized within-repertoire ranks of inferred template counts. A later analysis computed generation probabilities with a VDJ recombination model fitted to out-of-frame rearrangements, and checked the results against IGoR. In a later analysis, TCR-TCR, TCR-HLA and TCR-CMV co-occurrence was scored with hypergeometric tests, and a repertoire-size bias correction was applied to TCR pairs. In a later analysis, false discovery rates were estimated by permuting HLA or CMV assignments 20 times. In a later analysis, co-occurring TCRs were grouped using DBSCAN, and TCRdist sequence similarity was added for clustering within HLA-allele-positive subsets. Repertoires with fewer than 30,000 or more than 120,000 public chains, plus five repertoires with anomalous nucleotide sharing, were excluded from co-occurrence clustering. TCRdb stores this immuneACCESS table with in-frame sequences only. Part of the clones is absent; in the studies checked, under half of the shortfall reflects unresolved V genes, and no reason is known for the rest. V, J and clone size were drawn from that table, and D and trimming were deduced from the DNA. The sample includes 150,000 to 200,000 clones, with about 79% observed a single time. Of the sample, more than 0.95% falls within the top ten clones.

For this clone: The antigen this receptor binds is unknown. Base qualities are not recorded, but no much larger clone differs from it by a single base.

What the authors observed across the whole study: In a later analysis, HLA-associated TCR beta chains were found to be more clonally expanded and to have lower generation probabilities than equally common non-associated chains. Because counts were too low, more than 15 rarely observed V segments, including chromosome 9 orphons, were excluded from the earlier analysis of around 640 of the donors. Sequencing depth was assumed to be roughly uniform across donors in the presence/absence analyses, though that assumption may not hold. The only immune exposure information available for the cohort was CMV serostatus. A few of the identified cytomegalovirus-associated TCR beta chains were confirmed in vitro to be specific for cytomegalovirus antigens. Because HLA typing was missing for some donors at each locus, association tests included only the typed subset. The authors suggested that the approach could potentially be generalized to other disease states and immunological phenotypes. A group of highly shared sequence variants was considered likely to be a technical artifact of the sequencing pipeline. In a later genetic analysis, fewer N-insertions in productive TCRs were reported among donors in an Asian-associated ancestry cluster than the roughly 700-donor mean. In the study, some 160 TCR beta chains were listed as associated with cytomegalovirus. A further reported finding was that TCR beta sequences accurately predicted the HLA-A and HLA-B alleles for most subjects in the first cohort. When HLA alleles, especially DR and DQ, strongly co-occurred, attributing TCR associations to individual alleles was difficult. In a later analysis, several top co-occurrence clusters were reported to appear linked to parvovirus B19, influenza, CMV and Epstein-Barr virus. A later genetic analysis associated a missense DCLRE1C variant with V-gene and J-gene trimming of TCR beta chains, and an independent cohort replicated the association. Correlated functional status among segregating V segments might reflect linkage disequilibrium, but an unknown experimental factor could not be ruled out. In a later analysis, TCR association rates were found to vary across HLA loci, with the most associated TCRs seen for DRB1 alleles and the fewest for HLA-C alleles. A later analysis found that most CMV-associated TCR beta chains appeared HLA-restricted, with HLA associations seemingly driven largely by CMV exposure. Most TCR sequences were observed very rarely across donors, whereas some public TCRs were present in many individuals. Cytomegalovirus status was reported to be diagnosed by the classifier with high specificity and sensitivity in both the original and validation cohorts. Only TCR beta chains were sequenced in this cohort, and the absence of alpha or paired-chain data limited detectable features. Because the 87-base-pair reads could not distinguish some IMGT-functional V segments, including TRBV6-2 and TRBV6-3, those segments were excluded. In an earlier analysis of over 550 of the donors, most TCR beta V segments were observed in productive rearrangements about 90% or about 30% of the time, broadly matching IMGT annotations. A later analysis associated 16,951 TCR beta sequences with specific HLA alleles at a false discovery rate of 0.05.

The cohort comprised hundreds of healthy bone marrow donors. At the time of sampling, all cohort members were nominally healthy, though unrecorded immune exposures were likely present. The donor tested CMV seropositive, placing the donor among the approximately 290 seropositive members of the cohort. A peripheral blood sample was provided by each donor, and peripheral blood mononuclear cells were used for TCR beta sequencing. The Qiagen DNeasy Blood Extraction Kit was used to extract genomic DNA from the blood cell samples. This sequence uses TRBV7-8 and TRBJ2-7, with TRBD1 matching 8 junction bases. The receptor was isolated from a girl aged 2-10 years in good health and CMV-seropositive. Material: PBMCs. The CDR3 protein is CASSLAPGGATYEQYF. The nucleotide sequence is given as TGTGCCAGCAGCTTAGCCCCAGGGGGCGCGACCTACGAGCAGTACTTC.